The 18 T cell receptor beta chains in this list originate from one sample, sequenced in a study of blood T cell repertoires in COVID-19. TCRdb keeps only in-frame clones here, not all; method: immunoSEQ multiplex PCR. The data contain over 40,000 clones, about 90% of them singletons. Sequencing was performed on peripheral blood. These receptor sequences come from a man in his 70s with active COVID-19.

This clone was detected only once. V and J are TRBV7-3 and TRBJ2-1; the match to TRBD2 covers 9 bases. Unmatched junction bases numbered 6, after V lost 4 bases and J lost 8 bases. Germline CDR1 reads SGHTA; CDR2 reads FQGTGA. CDR3 size: 14 residues. CDR3 DNA: TGTGCCAGCAGCTCGACCGGGACTAGCTATGAGCAGTTCTTC. The encoded protein is CASSSTGTSYEQFF.

This chain joins TRBV4-2 and TRBJ1-3; D is unresolved. Germline loops: CDR1 LGHNA, CDR2 YNFKEQ. V lost 0 bases to trimming and J lost 0 bases, with 12 bases between them. This CDR3 contains 17 residues. This CDR3 reads CASSQDLSSFSGNTIYF. In nucleotides, the CDR3 is TGTGCCAGCAGCCAAGACCTCAGTTCCTTCTCTGGAAACACCATATATTTT.

The count of this clone is one. This rearrangement joins TRBV19 to TRBJ2-3; D not resolved. Trimming took off 3 bases at V and 0 bases at J, with 13 bases between the two ends. Germline V CDR1 and CDR2: LNHDA, SQIVND (reference sequence). The CDR3 consists of 16 residues. This CDR3 is CASSISSAPSTDTQYF. CDR3 DNA sequence: TGTGCCAGTAGTATCAGCAGCGCGCCAAGCACAGATACGCAGTATTTT.

This clone came up once. The chain uses TRBV12-3 or TRBV12-4 and TRBJ2-7, with a tentative D call TRBD1 (5 bases). This CDR3 is built from 13 residues. V shed 5 bases and J shed 1 base, with 9 bases lying between them. CDR3 DNA: TGTGCCAGCAGTCGGACACTATCCTACGAGCAGTACTTC. Protein sequence: CASSRTLSYEQYF.

This clone was seen just once. V is TRBV28 and J is TRBJ1-5; possible D gene TRBD1, 5 bases. CDR1 MDHEN and CDR2 SYDVKM come from the germline V gene. V dropped 6 bases and J dropped 5 bases, with 8 bases sitting between them. This CDR3 contains 12 residues. CDR3 loop: CASSPGYQPQHF. The DNA of the CDR3 is TGTGCCAGCAGCCCAGGGTATCAGCCCCAGCATTTT.

This chain links TRBV6-2 or TRBV6-3 with TRBJ2-5; weak D call: TRBD2 (7 bases). Trimming took 4 bases from V and 5 from J, leaving 23 bases between them. The germline CDR1 and CDR2 sequences are MNHEY and SVGEGT. This CDR3 spans 17 amino acids. The CDR3 DNA reads as TGTGCCAGCAGTTGGAGGGGGGGCCCTAGGTTCTTGGAGACCCAGTACTTC. It specifies CASSWRGGPRFLETQYF.

The chain recombines TRBV10-1 with TRBJ1-2; D call uncertain. Germline V lookup: CDR1 WNHNN, CDR2 SYGVQD (reference sequence). Between the trimmed V and J ends, which lost 8 bases and 4 bases, there was a span of 14 bases. This CDR3 spans 13 amino acids. The CDR3 reads CASPPGDGYGYTF. The CDR3 coding sequence is TGCGCCAGCCCGCCCGGGGATGGCTATGGCTACACCTTC.

This rearrangement joins TRBV19 to TRBJ1-5; perhaps TRBD1 as D (5 bases). Trimming took 4 bases from V and 2 from J, leaving 9 bases between them. This CDR3 contains 14 residues. The germline gives CDR1 LNHDA, CDR2 SQIVND (reference sequence). CDR3 loop: CASSTGFGNQPQHF. CDR3 DNA sequence: TGTGCCAGTAGTACAGGGTTTGGCAATCAGCCCCAGCATTTT.

The chain recombines TRBV20-1 with TRBJ1-1; no clear D. Germline CDR1 reads DFQATT; CDR2 reads SNEGSKA (reference sequence). CDR3 size: 11 residues. The V gene lost 5 bases and the J gene lost 7 bases, with 11 bases spanning the gap. The chain's CDR3 is CSASSGSEAFF. The CDR3, as DNA: TGCAGTGCTTCCTCGGGTAGTGAAGCTTTCTTT.

The chain uses TRBV6-5 and TRBJ1-3, with a weak D call TRBD1 (6 bases). This CDR3 has 16 residues. V was trimmed by 4 bases and J by 4 bases, leaving 17 bases between them. The germline V gene has CDR1 MNHEY and CDR2 SVGAGI. CDR3 DNA: TGTGCCAGCAGTTCGTTTTACAGGGATTCGGGAAACACCATATATTTT. It specifies CASSSFYRDSGNTIYF.

The V gene is TRBV18, the J gene TRBJ1-1; 7 bases line up with TRBD1. CDR1 and CDR2 from the germline V gene are KGHSH and LQKENI. The CDR3 loop spans 13 amino acids. V was clipped by 4 bases and J by 5 bases; unmatched bases: 4. In DNA form, the CDR3 reads TGTGCCAGCTCACAACAGGACAGGACTGAAGCTTTCTTT. Translating it yields CASSQQDRTEAFF.

The chain couples TRBV29-1 to TRBJ1-1, with D perhaps TRBD1 (6 bases). Germline V gene data show CDR1 as SQVTM and CDR2 as ANQGSEA. This CDR3 is built from 14 residues. The V end was cut by 4 bases, the J end by 5 bases, with 17 bases between. The CDR3 nucleotides read TGCAGCGTTGGAGGCAGGGGAGTAACGACTGAAGCTTTCTTT. It codes for CSVGGRGVTTEAFF.

This chain connects TRBV5-8 to TRBJ1-2; D is ambiguous. V lost 5 bases, J lost 0 bases, and 5 bases lay in between. Germline values: CDR1 SGHTS, CDR2 YDEGEE. This CDR3 is 12 amino acids long. CDR3 DNA sequence: TGTGCCAGCAGGGACTCTAACTATGGCTACACCTTC. Its translation is CASRDSNYGYTF.

This chain uses TRBV12-5 with TRBJ2-3; possibly TRBD2 for D (7 bases). V lost 5 bases and J lost 2, with 17 bases in between. CDR3 size: 16 residues. Germline V CDR1 and CDR2: LGHNT, FRNRAP. The CDR3 spells CASGLAGGRNTDTQYF. CDR3 sequence (DNA): TGTGCTAGTGGTCTCGCCGGGGGGCGGAACACAGATACGCAGTATTTT.

The chain combines TRBV5-6 with TRBJ1-3; 7 positions agree with TRBD1. The CDR3 has 15 amino acids. Trimming cost V 4 bases and J 0 bases; bases outside gene matches: 4. CDR1 is SGHDT and CDR2 is YYEEEE in the germline V gene. DNA of the CDR3: TGTGCCAGCAGCGCCGGGACAGTCTCTGGAAACACCATATATTTT. It is translated as CASSAGTVSGNTIYF.

This clone showed up just once. The chain has TRBV7-9 and TRBJ1-3, with D maybe TRBD1 (6 bases). CDR1 and CDR2 from the germline V gene are SEHNR and FQNEAQ (reference sequence). This CDR3 contains 15 residues. Trimming pared 5 bases from V and 0 bases from J, leaving 11 bases between. The CDR3 DNA sequence: TGTGCCAGCAGCCCAACAGGGAGCTCTGGAAACACCATATATTTT. Its protein product is CASSPTGSSGNTIYF.

This chain uses TRBV23-1 with TRBJ2-7; tentative D call: TRBD1 (6 bases). TRBV23-1 is flagged as an ORF with uncertain function. The CDR3 has 14 amino acids. Trimming removed 9 bases from V and 0 bases from J, with 15 bases in between. CDR3 in DNA: TGCGCCAGGCGCGTAACAGGGCGCTCCTACGAGCAGTACTTC. Amino acids: CARRVTGRSYEQYF.

This rearrangement joins TRBV3-1 (or the pseudogene TRBV3-2) to TRBJ2-6; a weak D match, TRBD1 (6 bases). Germline V gene sequence: CDR1 LGHDT, CDR2 YNNKEL (reference sequence). The CDR3 length is 15 residues. The V gene lost 2 bases and the J gene lost 4 bases, with 9 bases spanning the gap. CDR3 sequence: CASSQSGTGANVLTF. In DNA form, the CDR3 reads TGTGCCAGCAGCCAATCCGGGACAGGGGCCAACGTCCTGACTTTC.